What follows are 32 T cell receptor beta chains derived from one specimen sequenced in a study of blood T cells in healthy people across ages. A sample-barcoded 5' primer and a J-beta primer mix were used in a second PCR of about 7 to 12 cycles. Each CDR3 protein is one row after TCRdb ran MiXCR on the 5' RACE reads. Of 1.8 million or so distinct CDR3 sequences in the sample, roughly two fifths were seen once. What was sequenced was blood. The receptors here all came from a human donor in good health.

This clonotype was seen a handful of times. V and J are TRBV20-1 and TRBJ2-1, with 9 nucleotides matching TRBD2. CDR1 and CDR2 (germline): DFQATT, SNEGSKA (reference sequence). The CDR3 runs 13 residues. J lost 8 bases, V lost 1 base, and 3 bases had no gene match. As DNA, the CDR3 is TGCAGTGCTAGAGCGGTAGCGGGGGATGAGCAGTTCTTC. Residues: CSARAVAGDEQFF.

About this clonotype itself: The junction departs from germline at one end; a sequencing error may be responsible. This chain joins TRBV7-8 and TRBJ2-2; 10 bases agree with TRBD2. This CDR3 has 15 residues. CDR1 and CDR2 from the germline V gene are SGHVS and FQNEAQ. CDR3 residues: CAGSASGGVTGELFF. The CDR3, as DNA: TGTGCCGGCAGCGCTAGCGGGGGTGTCACCGGGGAGCTGTTTTTT.

This clonotype was counted only a few times. The chain carries TRBV11-2 and TRBJ2-3; D gene ambiguous. This CDR3 is built from 14 residues. Trimming took 4 bases from V and 2 from J, leaving 10 bases between them. Germline-derived CDR1 and CDR2 are SGHAT and FQNNGV. The DNA of the CDR3 is TGTGCCAGCAGCTCACCTATTCTCACAGATACGCAGTATTTT. Residues: CASSSPILTDTQYF. The full variable domain, completed using reference TRBV11-2 and TRBJ2-3, is EAGVAQSPRYKIIEKRQSVAFWCNPISGHATLYWYQQILGQGPKLLIQFQNNGVVDDSQLPKDRFSAERLKGVDSTLKIQPAKLEDSAVYLCASSSPILTDTQYFGPGTRLTVL.

This clonotype was picked up a small number of times. The CDR3 sequence: CASTQGGENQPQHF. CDR3 DNA sequence: TGTGCCAGCACCCAGGGGGGGGAGAATCAGCCCCAGCATTTT. V is TRBV2 and J is TRBJ1-5; 7 nucleotides agree with TRBD1. V was clipped by 7 bases and J by 4 bases; unmatched bases: 7. CDR1 SNHLY and CDR2 FYNNEI come from the germline V gene. The length of the CDR3 is 14 residues.

The chain links TRBV29-1 to TRBJ1-2; D uncertain. The germline CDR1 and CDR2 sequences are SQVTM and ANQGSEA. The CDR3 is made up of 13 amino acids. Trimming removed 4 bases at V and 3 bases at J, with 12 bases between. CDR3 protein: CSVASGLYYGYTF. DNA of the CDR3: TGCAGCGTTGCGTCAGGCCTGTACTATGGCTACACCTTC.

This chain joins TRBV12-3 or TRBV12-4 and TRBJ2-1; TRBD2 matches 7 bases. The CDR3 runs 16 residues. The V and J ends lost 5 bases and 3 bases, in that order; junction bases with no gene match: 10. The CDR3, as DNA: TGTGCCAGCAGTCCTGCGAGTGGGAGGGTCTACAATGAGCAGTTCTTC. Amino acids: CASSPASGRVYNEQFF.

This clonotype came up a few times. J is TRBJ2-5 and V is TRBV20-1; D is possibly TRBD1 or TRBD2 (5 bases each). Trimming pared 6 bases from V and 0 bases from J, leaving 14 bases between. This CDR3 contains 14 residues. The germline V gene encodes CDR1 DFQATT and CDR2 SNEGSKA (reference sequence). The CDR3 DNA follows: TGCAGTGCCCTGGGGGTGCTAAACCAAGAGACCCAGTACTTC. Residues: CSALGVLNQETQYF.

The chain recombines TRBV6-5 with TRBJ1-2; 7 nucleotides align to TRBD1. The length of the CDR3 is 15 residues. With V trimmed by 0 bases and J by 8 bases, 9 bases remained unmatched. Germline assignment: CDR1 MNHEY and CDR2 SVGAGI. DNA for the CDR3: TGTGCCAGCAGTTACTCGACAGGGTCGTGGGGGGGCTACACCTTC. Protein: CASSYSTGSWGGYTF.

The chain uses TRBV15 and TRBJ2-5; no reliable D call. With 1 base removed from V and 5 bases from J, the gap between germline ends came to 14 bases. The CDR3 sequence is 15 residues long. Germline V gives CDR1 LNHNV, CDR2 YYDKDF (reference sequence). CDR3 bases: TGTGCCACCAGCAGAGGAGCAGGCGGTGGGGAGACCCAGTACTTC. Its protein is CATSRGAGGGETQYF.

This chain uses TRBV11-3 with TRBJ2-1; D may be TRBD1 (5 bases). The CDR3 is 16 amino acids. The V end lost 0 bases, the J end lost 0 bases, and 9 bases lay between the germline ends. Germline CDR1 and CDR2: SGHNT and YENEEA. Here the CDR3 reads CASSLEGESSYNEQFF. The CDR3 nucleotides read TGTGCCAGCAGCTTAGAAGGGGAAAGCTCCTACAATGAGCAGTTCTTC.

This clonotype has a count of ten or more. This chain links TRBV7-3 with TRBJ2-1; D may be TRBD1 (7 bases). CDR1 is SGHTA, CDR2 FQGTGA, per germline. Trimming stripped 5 bases from V and 4 bases from J, with 15 bases between. The CDR3 is 15 amino acids. In DNA, the CDR3 is TGTGCCAGCAGCCCGCTTGCGGGACAGTACAATGAGCAGTTCTTC. Its protein product is CASSPLAGQYNEQFF.

The chain has TRBV5-5 and TRBJ1-2; TRBD1 is a possible D gene (5 bases). The V gene lost 1 base and the J gene lost 13 bases, with 14 bases spanning the gap. CDR3 length: 12 residues. CDR1 SGHKS and CDR2 YYEKEE come from the germline V gene (reference sequence). For the CDR3, the DNA is TGTGCCAGCAGCTTGCAGGGCCTCGGCGGCACCTTC. Translated, it gives CASSLQGLGGTF.

The J gene is TRBJ2-4, the V gene TRBV5-6; maybe TRBD2 (6 bases). With 4 bases removed from V and 6 bases from J, the gap between germline ends came to 17 bases. CDR3 length: 15 amino acids. Looked up from germline, CDR1 is SGHDT and CDR2 is YYEEEE. The CDR3 here is CASSPPGVAGNIQYF. CDR3 nucleotides: TGTGCCAGCAGCCCGCCGGGGGTGGCGGGAAACATTCAGTACTTC.

This chain links TRBV6-2 or TRBV6-3 with TRBJ2-1; 7 nucleotides match TRBD1. The CDR3 consists of 17 residues. Germline V gene data show CDR1 as MNHEY and CDR2 as SVGEGT. Losses at the gene ends were 5 bases for V and 3 bases for J; bases not matched to a gene: 13. This CDR3 is CASSLSRDRQYYNEQFF. CDR3 nucleotide sequence: TGTGCCAGCAGTCTATCCCGGGACAGACAATACTACAATGAGCAGTTCTTC.

In regard to this clonotype: A read error may be the cause here, since a much bigger clone is one base away. The chain links TRBV5-6 to TRBJ1-2; D remains ambiguous. Germline CDR1 is SGHDT and CDR2 is YYEEEE. The CDR3 extends over 13 amino acids. The CDR3 DNA sequence: TGTGCCAGCAGCCGTAGACGGATTTATGACTACACCTTC. It translates to CASSRRRIYDYTF.

This clonotype was picked up a small number of times. This rearrangement joins TRBV27 to TRBJ2-1; 8 positions agree with TRBD2. Germline V gives CDR1 MNHEY, CDR2 SMNVEV (reference sequence). CDR3 length: 14 residues. V gave up 4 bases and J gave up 3 bases; unmatched junction bases: 2. The CDR3 spells CASSSGTSYNEQFF. The CDR3 region has the DNA TGTGCCAGCAGTTCCGGGACTAGCTACAATGAGCAGTTCTTC.

The chain employs TRBV7-3 and TRBJ1-1; TRBD1 might be the D (5 bases). Per the germline V gene, CDR1 is SGHTA and CDR2 is FQGTGA. The CDR3 sequence is 17 residues long. V shed 5 bases and J shed 7 bases, with 26 bases lying between them. The CDR3 nucleotides read TGTGCCAGCAGCCCCGACAGCTTGTTGGGTCTCCCTGGTGAAGCTTTCTTT. Its translation is CASSPDSLLGLPGEAFF. Filled out from reference TRBV7-3 and TRBJ1-1, the complete variable domain reads GAGVSQTPSNKVTEKGKYVELRCDPISGHTALYWYRQSLGQGPEFLIYFQGTGAADDSGLPNDRFFAVRPEGSVSTLKIQRTERGDSAVYLCASSPDSLLGLPGEAFFGQGTRLTVV.

This chain links TRBV25-1 with TRBJ2-1; TRBD2 aligns across 8 bases. Germline CDR1 is MGHDK and CDR2 is SYGVNS. This CDR3 spans 16 amino acids. With V trimmed by 3 bases and J by 4 bases, 8 bases remained unmatched. CDR3 residues: CASSEAGGGSYNEQFF. The CDR3 bases are TGTGCCAGCAGTGAGGCCGGCGGGGGGTCATACAATGAGCAGTTCTTC.

This clonotype was seen a handful of times. V and J are TRBV12-3 or TRBV12-4 and TRBJ2-5, with a weak D call TRBD2 (6 bases). The V end was cut by 8 bases, the J end by 1 base, with 8 bases between. The CDR3 has 12 residues. CDR3 sequence reads: CASRGTQETQYF. The CDR3 DNA reads as TGTGCCAGCCGGGGGACCCAAGAGACCCAGTACTTC.

Notes on this clonotype: One junction end disagrees with the germline gene, perhaps due to a read error. V and J are TRBV7-2 and TRBJ2-7; D is undetermined. Per the germline V gene, CDR1 is SGHTA and CDR2 is FQGNSA. The CDR3 length is 12 residues. CDR3 amino acids: CVSSPRSYEQYF. CDR3 nucleotide sequence: TGTGTCAGCAGCCCACGCAGCTACGAGCAGTACTTC.

V and J are TRBV5-1 and TRBJ2-7; 7 bases align to TRBD1. The CDR3 is made up of 15 amino acids. Trimming cost V 3 bases and J 1 base; bases outside gene matches: 7. CDR1 is SGHRS and CDR2 is YFSETQ in the germline V gene. CDR3 sequence (DNA): TGCGCCAGCAGCTCAAGGGACAGAATATCCTACGAGCAGTACTTC. This translates into CASSSRDRISYEQYF. Using reference TRBV5-1 and TRBJ2-7 for the parts outside the CDR3, the full variable domain is KAGVTQTPRYLIKTRGQQVTLSCSPISGHRSVSWYQQTPGQGLQFLFEYFSETQRNKGNFPGRFSGRQFSNSRSEMNVSTLELGDSALYLCASSSRDRISYEQYFGPGTRLTVT.

This clonotype was detected a few times. The gene calls are TRBV6-5 and TRBJ2-7; D is possibly TRBD1 (5 bases). The end of the DNA fits TRBJ2-5 better, so the J call may be wrong. Per germline, CDR1 MNHEY and CDR2 SVGAGI. This CDR3 is 12 amino acids long. The CDR3 nucleotides are TGTGCCAGCAGAGACCTAAGGGGGACCCAGTACTTC. Translating gives CASRDLRGTQYF.

The chain links TRBV4-3 to TRBJ1-2; D may be TRBD1 (5 bases). The germline gives CDR1 LGHNA, CDR2 YSLEER. Trimming removed 0 bases at V and 0 bases at J, with 14 bases between. This CDR3 is built from 17 residues. CDR3 residues: CASSQESDTLANYGYTF. The CDR3, as DNA: TGCGCCAGCAGCCAAGAATCGGACACCCTAGCTAACTATGGCTACACCTTC.

This clonotype was counted a few times. The CDR3 protein is CASSHPKRTDTQYF. The CDR3 nucleotides are TGTGCCAGCAGCCACCCAAAACGCACAGATACGCAGTATTTT. This chain links TRBV6-6 with TRBJ2-3, with unresolved D. The CDR3 contains 14 residues. Trimming cost V 6 bases and J 1 base, with 11 bases left between them. CDR1 and CDR2 (germline): MNHNY, SVGAGI (reference sequence).

This clonotype was counted at least ten times. V gene TRBV11-1 combines with J gene TRBJ2-7, with D unresolved. The CDR3 has 14 amino acids. Germline CDR1 SGHAT, CDR2 FQDESV (reference sequence). Trimming took off 1 base at V and 2 bases at J, with 9 bases between the two ends. CDR3 residues: CASSLVGRAYEQYF. For the CDR3, the DNA is TGTGCCAGCAGCTTAGTGGGCAGAGCCTACGAGCAGTACTTC.

The CDR3 here is CSARDPARKGETQYF. The CDR3, as DNA: TGCAGTGCTAGAGACCCGGCTAGAAAGGGAGAGACCCAGTACTTC. The chain carries TRBV20-1 and TRBJ2-5, with D unresolved. V gave up 0 bases and J gave up 4 bases, with 15 bases separating them. The CDR3 sequence is 15 residues long. Looked up from germline, CDR1 is DFQATT and CDR2 is SNEGSKA (reference sequence).

This clonotype was observed a handful of times. The chain has TRBV6-2 or TRBV6-3 and TRBJ1-4; a possible D gene is TRBD1 (6 bases). V shed 8 bases and J shed 0 bases, with 10 bases lying between them. The CDR3 is made up of 14 amino acids. Germline V gene sequence: CDR1 MNHEY, CDR2 SVGEGT. The CDR3 loop reads CASGDTSTNEKLFF. The CDR3 nucleotides are TGTGCCAGCGGGGACACATCAACTAATGAAAAACTGTTTTTT.

The genes are TRBV4-1 and TRBJ1-1; no definite D call. Germline values: CDR1 MGHRA, CDR2 YSYEKL. Trimming pared 1 base from V and 3 bases from J, leaving 9 bases between. The CDR3 loop spans 14 amino acids. The CDR3 DNA reads as TGCGCCAGCAGCCAAGGTTCAGAATACACTGAAGCTTTCTTT. Its protein is CASSQGSEYTEAFF.

In this sample, this clonotype turned up a few times. The chain combines TRBV6-1 with TRBJ1-2; TRBD1 might be the D (5 bases). V lost 2 bases and J lost 5, with 12 bases in between. The CDR3 consists of 14 residues. Looked up from germline, CDR1 is MNHNS and CDR2 is SASEGT. DNA for the CDR3: TGTGCCAGCAGTGAAAATGGGGCAGGTTATGGCTACACCTTC. Protein sequence: CASSENGAGYGYTF.

This clonotype was seen more than once but under ten times. This chain connects TRBV11-1 to TRBJ2-3; D possibly corresponds to TRBD1 (5 bases). V dropped 5 bases and J dropped 2 bases, with 14 bases sitting between them. Germline CDR1 is SGHAT and CDR2 is FQDESV (reference sequence). The CDR3 is 15 amino acids. DNA of the CDR3: TGTGCCAGCAGCCCCCAAGGGGTCTCCACAGATACGCAGTATTTT. Protein sequence: CASSPQGVSTDTQYF.

This chain connects TRBV21-1 to TRBJ2-7; TRBD2 is the table's D call and was not checked against the DNA. TRBV21-1 is recorded as a pseudogene. This CDR3 contains 17 residues. Here the CDR3 DNA reads TGTGCCAGCAGCAAAGTCCACCGGTGGGGAGGGTCCTACGAGCAGTACTTC. Translation: CASSKVHRWGGSYEQYF.

This clonotype was seen a handful of times. The chain has TRBV20-1 and TRBJ2-1; D is undetermined. V lost 3 bases, J lost 4 bases, and 13 bases lay in between. This CDR3 region has 14 residues. Germline assignment: CDR1 DFQATT and CDR2 SNEGSKA (reference sequence). Written as DNA, the CDR3 is TGCAGTGCTAGTAGGTCTTTCCCTTACAATGAGCAGTTCTTC. Amino acids: CSASRSFPYNEQFF.